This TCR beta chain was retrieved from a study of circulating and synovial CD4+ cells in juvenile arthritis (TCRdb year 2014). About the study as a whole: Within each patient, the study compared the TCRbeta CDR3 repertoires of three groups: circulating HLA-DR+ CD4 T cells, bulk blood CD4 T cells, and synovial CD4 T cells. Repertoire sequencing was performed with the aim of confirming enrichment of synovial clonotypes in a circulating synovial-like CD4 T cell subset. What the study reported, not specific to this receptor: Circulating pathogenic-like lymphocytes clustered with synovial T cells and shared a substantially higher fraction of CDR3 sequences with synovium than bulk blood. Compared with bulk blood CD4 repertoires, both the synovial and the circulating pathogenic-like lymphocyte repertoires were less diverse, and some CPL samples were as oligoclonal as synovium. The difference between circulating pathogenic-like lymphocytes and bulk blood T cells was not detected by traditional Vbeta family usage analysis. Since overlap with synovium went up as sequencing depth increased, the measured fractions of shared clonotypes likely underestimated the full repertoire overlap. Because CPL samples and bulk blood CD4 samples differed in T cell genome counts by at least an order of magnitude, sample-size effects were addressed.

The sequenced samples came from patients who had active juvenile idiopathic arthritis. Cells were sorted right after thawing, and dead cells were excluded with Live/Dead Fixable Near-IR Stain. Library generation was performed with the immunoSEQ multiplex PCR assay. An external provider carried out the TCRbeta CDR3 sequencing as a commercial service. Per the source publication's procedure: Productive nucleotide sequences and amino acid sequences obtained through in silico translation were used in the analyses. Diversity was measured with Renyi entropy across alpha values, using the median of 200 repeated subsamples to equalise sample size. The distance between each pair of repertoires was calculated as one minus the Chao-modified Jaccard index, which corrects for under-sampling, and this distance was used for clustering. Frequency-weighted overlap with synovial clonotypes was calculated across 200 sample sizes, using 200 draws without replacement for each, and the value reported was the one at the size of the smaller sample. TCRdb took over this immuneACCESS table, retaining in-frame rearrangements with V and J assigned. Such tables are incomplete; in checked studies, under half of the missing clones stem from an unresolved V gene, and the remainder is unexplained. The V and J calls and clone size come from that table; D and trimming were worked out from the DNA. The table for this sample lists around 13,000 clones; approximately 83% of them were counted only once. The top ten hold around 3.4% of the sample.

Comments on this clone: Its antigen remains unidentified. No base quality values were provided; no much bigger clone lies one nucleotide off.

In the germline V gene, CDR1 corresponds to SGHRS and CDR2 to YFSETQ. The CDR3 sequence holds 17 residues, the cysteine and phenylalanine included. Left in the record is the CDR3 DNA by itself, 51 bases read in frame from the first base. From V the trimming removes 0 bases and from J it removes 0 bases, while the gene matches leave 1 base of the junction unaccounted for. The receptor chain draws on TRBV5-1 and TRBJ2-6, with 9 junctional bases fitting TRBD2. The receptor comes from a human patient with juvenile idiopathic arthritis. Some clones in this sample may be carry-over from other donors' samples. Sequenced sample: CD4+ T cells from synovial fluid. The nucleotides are TGCGCCAGCAGCTTGGTAGCGGGGGACTCTGGGGCCAACGTCCTGACTTTC. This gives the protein CASSLVAGDSGANVLTF.